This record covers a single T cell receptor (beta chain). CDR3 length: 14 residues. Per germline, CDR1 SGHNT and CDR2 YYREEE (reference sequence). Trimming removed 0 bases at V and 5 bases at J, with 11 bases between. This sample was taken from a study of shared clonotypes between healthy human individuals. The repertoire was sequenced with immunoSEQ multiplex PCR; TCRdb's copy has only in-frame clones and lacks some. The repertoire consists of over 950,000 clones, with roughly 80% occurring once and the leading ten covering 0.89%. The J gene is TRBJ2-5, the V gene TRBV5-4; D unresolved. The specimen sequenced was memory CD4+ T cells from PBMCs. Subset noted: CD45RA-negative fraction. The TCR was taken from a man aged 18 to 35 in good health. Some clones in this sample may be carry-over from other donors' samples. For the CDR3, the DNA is TGTGCCAGCAGCTTGGATGCGGCCCACGAGACCCAGTACTTC. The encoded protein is CASSLDAAHETQYF.